This is a list of T cell receptor beta chains from one sample in a study of blood T cells in healthy people across ages. TCRdb independently ran MiXCR on the 5' RACE reads; one entry per CDR3 protein. The sample includes around 1.5 million distinct CDR3 sequences, about 40% seen only once; the top ten take roughly 8.2%. Source material: blood. All receptors derive from a woman aged 18-35 years in good health. Each CDR3 is given with its conserved first and last residue. The D gene is left open where the match is weak. Clone size appears in some rows only: once, few, many, or a class for an expanded clone.

V gene	D gene	CDR3 length	clone size	J gene	CDR3 protein	CDR3 DNA
TRBV5-1	TRBD1	19	few	TRBJ2-6	CASSLEGTGGYSGANVLTF	TGCGCCAGCAGCTTGGAAGGGACAGGGGGCTACTCTGGGGCCAACGTCCTGACTTTC
TRBV25-1	TRBD1	16	-	TRBJ2-2	CASRSHDRGITGELFF	TGTGCCAGCAGGTCCCACGACAGGGGCATCACCGGGGAGCTGTTTTTT
TRBV12-3/TRBV12-4	TRBD2	17	few	TRBJ2-3	CASSLRRVAGASDTQYF	TGTGCCAGCAGTTTGAGGAGGGTAGCGGGAGCTAGTGATACGCAGTATTTT
TRBV7-2	-	13	-	TRBJ1-5	CASSSLSGEPQHF	TGTGCCAGCAGCTCCCTTTCCGGGGAGCCCCAGCATTTT
TRBV9	-	14	many	TRBJ1-4	CASSPEGGGGELFF	TGTGCCAGCAGCCCCGAGGGAGGCGGTGGGGAACTGTTTTTT
TRBV20-1	TRBD2	17	few	TRBJ2-3	CSATRVGSGGNSDTQYF	TGCAGTGCCACGCGGGTGGGGAGCGGGGGAAACTCAGATACGCAGTATTTT
TRBV5-5	-	14	-	TRBJ1-5	CASSLYSGNQPQHF	TGTGCCAGCAGCTTGTACTCGGGCAATCAGCCCCAGCATTTT
TRBV12-3/TRBV12-4	-	17	-	TRBJ2-5	CASSLGRALPRGREQYF	TGTGCCAGCAGTTTAGGCAGGGCCCTGCCTCGGGGACGTGAGCAGTACTTC
TRBV25-1	-	16	-	TRBJ2-1	CASSPSRGLSGNEQFF	TGTGCCAGCAGTCCCAGTAGGGGATTATCAGGCAATGAGCAGTTCTTC
TRBV4-1	-	16	-	TRBJ1-2	CASSQDAGSYNYGYTF	TGCGCCAGCAGCCAAGATGCGGGCAGCTATAACTATGGCTACACCTTC
TRBV6-5	-	12	-	TRBJ1-4	CASSLDRSKLFF	TGTGCCAGCAGTTTAGACAGAAGCAAACTGTTTTTT
TRBV28	-	15	-	TRBJ2-4	CASSYQQGYKNIQYF	TGTGCCAGCAGTTACCAACAGGGTTACAAAAACATTCAGTACTTC
TRBV29-1	-	14	-	TRBJ2-3	CSAERTEGTDTQYF	TGCAGCGCCGAGCGGACAGAGGGCACAGATACGCAGTATTTT
TRBV7-2	-	15	-	TRBJ2-1	CASSLAWGEMNEQFF	TGTGCCAGCAGCTTAGCCTGGGGGGAGATGAATGAGCAGTTCTTC
TRBV2	TRBD1	15	-	TRBJ2-1	CASSGRTGAYNEQFF	TGTGCCAGCAGTGGCCGGACAGGGGCCTACAATGAGCAGTTCTTC
TRBV7-4	TRBD1	14	-	TRBJ2-1	CAPPGTGVFLEQFF	TGTGCCCCCCCCGGGACAGGGGTTTTCCTGGAGCAGTTCTTC
TRBV6-6	-	15	-	TRBJ1-4	CASSYPQVSNEKLFF	TGTGCCAGCAGTTACCCCCAGGTGTCGAATGAAAAACTGTTTTTT
TRBV18	-	15	-	TRBJ1-2	CASSPLGSSDYGYTF	TGTGCCAGCTCTCCCCTGGGGAGTTCAGACTATGGCTACACCTTC
TRBV9	-	11	few	TRBJ1-2	CASRPGAGYTF	TGTGCCAGCAGGCCTGGTGCTGGCTACACCTTC
TRBV6-6	-	10	-	TRBJ1-2	CASDSGGYTF	TGTGCCAGCGATAGCGGGGGCTACACCTTC
TRBV24-1	-	14	-	TRBJ1-2	CATSDLGTNYGYTF	TGTGCCACCAGTGATTTGGGAACTAACTATGGCTACACCTTC